This T cell receptor beta chain was retrieved from a study (dated by TCRdb to the mid-2010s). For the wider study: The study investigated the origins of HIV persistence in individuals who naturally controlled HIV infection.

V drops 0 bases and J drops 6 bases, leaving 15 bases in between. Reading from cysteine to phenylalanine, the CDR3 counts 16 amino acids. Here the CDR3 DNA is all that survives: 48 bases in frame from base 1. The germline V gene supplies CDR1 SGHAT and CDR2 FQNNGV. Library prep was done by 5' RACE. The run used an Illumina HiSeq 2000. In-frame beta chains were kept once TCRdb had trimmed the public reads at Q25 with fastp and called clones with MiXCR. Every distinct CDR3 protein forms one entry, paired with its most common genes and DNA. The sample includes several hundred distinct CDR3 sequences, with approximately 9% observed a single time. About 21% of the sample is held by the ten biggest clonotypes. This clonotype has just a few counts. Its cognate antigen has yet to be identified. No base-level quality is on record; no much larger clone is a single base apart.

This sequence uses TRBV11-2 and TRBJ1-5; matching of 6 bases hints at TRBD1 as the D gene. Sequenced sample: central memory T cells from blood PBMCs. In the paper's terms, the cell subset or site label means: central memory CD4+ T cells. The clonotype comes from a male donor with HIV. The CDR3 reads CASSLEGTGSAQPQHF. The DNA reads TGTGCCAGCAGCTTAGAGGGAACAGGGTCCGCTCAGCCCCAGCATTTT.